The next 14 T cell receptor beta chains were all read from a single sample in a study of blood T cell repertoires in COVID-19 (dated by TCRdb to between 2020 and 2021). The library relied on the immunoSEQ multiplex PCR assay. In its TCRdb copy, this immuneACCESS table keeps in-frame sequences only and misses some clones. Where compared with another copy, unresolved V genes explain less than half of these, and the others have no known cause. The sample table shows tens of thousands of clones, and around 86% are seen once. In total, the top ten clones hold approximately 6.6% of the sample. The sample comprised peripheral blood. These receptors came from a human donor in a cohort sampled during active COVID-19.

The chain recombines TRBV13 with TRBJ1-1; 8 bases map to TRBD1. The V gene's germline CDR1 is PRHDT and CDR2 FYEKMQ (reference sequence). The CDR3 loop spans 15 amino acids. V was clipped by 0 bases and J by 1 base; unmatched bases: 1. The DNA of the CDR3 is TGTGCCAGCAGCTTAGGTGGGACAGGGAACACTGAAGCTTTCTTT. Translated: CASSLGGTGNTEAFF.

The chain employs TRBV21-1 and TRBJ2-7; the table's D call, TRBD1, has no DNA check behind it. TRBV21-1 counts as a pseudogene. This CDR3 is 13 amino acids long. In nucleotides, the CDR3 is TGTGCCAGCAACAAACAGGGATCCTACGAGCAGTACTTC. This translates into CASNKQGSYEQYF.

The V gene is TRBV3-1 (or the pseudogene TRBV3-2), the J gene TRBJ2-5; D possibly corresponds to TRBD1 (5 bases). The CDR3 spans 14 residues. In germline, CDR1 is LGHDT, CDR2 YNNKEL (reference sequence). The ends were cut back, 2 bases at V and 2 bases at J, with 9 bases in the middle. The CDR3 DNA follows: TGTGCCAGCAGCCAAAGAAGACAGCAAGAGACCCAGTACTTC. It specifies CASSQRRQQETQYF.

J is TRBJ2-7 and V is TRBV11-2; TRBD2 agrees at 7 bases. Germline V lookup: CDR1 SGHAT, CDR2 FQNNGV. The CDR3 covers 16 residues. Germline trimming cut 5 bases from V and 2 bases from J; bases unmatched to any gene: 12. DNA for the CDR3: TGTGCCAGCAGCCTCATTCTGCGGGAGATTCCCTACGAGCAGTACTTC. This encodes CASSLILREIPYEQYF.

V gene TRBV5-1 combines with J gene TRBJ2-1; 14 nucleotides align to TRBD2. Trimming took 0 bases from V and 4 from J; bases not matched to a gene: 0. Germline CDR1 and CDR2: SGHRS and YFSETQ. The CDR3 has 16 residues. CDR3 DNA: TGCGCCAGCAGCTTGGGGACTAGCGGGGGGTACAATGAGCAGTTCTTC. Its protein is CASSLGTSGGYNEQFF.

This clone was seen a handful of times. The V and J genes are TRBV29-1 and TRBJ2-1, with 7 bases lining up with TRBD1. Germline CDR1 is SQVTM and CDR2 is ANQGSEA. This CDR3 is 13 amino acids long. The V segment lost 7 bases and the J segment 2 bases; nucleotides outside the gene matches: 5. DNA of the CDR3: TGCAGCGGTGGGGACAGAGCCTACAATGAGCAGTTCTTC. Translated, it gives CSGGDRAYNEQFF.

The chain carries TRBV7-2 and TRBJ1-1; D unresolved. Looked up from germline, CDR1 is SGHTA and CDR2 is FQGNSA. Trimming took off 4 bases at V and 5 bases at J, with 11 bases between the two ends. This CDR3 spans 13 amino acids. The CDR3 loop reads CASSSAASTEAFF. The CDR3 nucleotides are TGTGCCAGCAGCTCGGCGGCAAGTACTGAAGCTTTCTTT.

The chain combines TRBV4-3 with TRBJ1-6; 7 bases match TRBD1. V dropped 0 bases and J dropped 5; count of bases not matched to a gene: 1. The CDR3 extends over 15 amino acids. The V gene's germline CDR1 is LGHNA and CDR2 YSLEER. Here the CDR3 reads CASSQEDRDNSPLHF. CDR3 bases: TGCGCCAGCAGCCAAGAAGACAGGGATAATTCACCCCTCCACTTT.

The chain combines TRBV4-2 with TRBJ2-7; 7 bases fit TRBD2. The CDR3 spans 14 residues. CDR1 is LGHNA, CDR2 YNFKEQ, per germline. The CDR3 region is CVTEGSGEIYEQYF. CDR3 coding DNA: TGTGTTACGGAGGGCAGCGGGGAGATCTACGAGCAGTACTTC.

The gene calls are TRBV10-2 and TRBJ2-7, with 11 bases lining up with TRBD1. The CDR3 contains 16 residues. Germline CDR1 reads WSHSY; CDR2 reads SAAADI. V lost 0 bases, J lost 3 bases, and 4 bases stayed unmatched. CDR3 DNA sequence: TGCGCCAGCAGTGAGTCGAGGACAGGGGGCGTCTACGAGCAGTACTTC. Its translation is CASSESRTGGVYEQYF.

This chain links TRBV9 with TRBJ2-5; 12 positions match TRBD2. The CDR3 sequence is 15 residues long. Trimming at V came to 3 bases and at J to 4 bases, leaving 4 bases not matched to a gene. Germline lookup yields CDR1 SGDLS and CDR2 YYNGEE. CDR3 in amino acids: CASSASGGAGETQYF. Here the CDR3 DNA reads TGTGCCAGCAGCGCTAGCGGGGGGGCCGGAGAGACCCAGTACTTC. Together with reference TRBV9 and TRBJ2-5, the CDR3 gives the full variable domain: DSGVTQTPKHLITATGQRVTLRCSPRSGDLSVYWYQQSLDQGLQFLIQYYNGEERAKGNILERFSAQQFPDLHSELNLSSLELGDSALYFCASSASGGAGETQYFGPGTRLLVL.

The V gene is TRBV27, the J gene TRBJ2-7, with 9 bases identical to TRBD1. Germline CDR1 reads MNHEY; CDR2 reads SMNVEV (reference sequence). V dropped 1 base and J dropped 1; count of bases not matched to a gene: 2. The CDR3 runs to 15 residues. The CDR3 DNA follows: TGTGCCAGCAGTTTATTGGGGACAGGGTCCTACGAGCAGTACTTC. This sequence encodes CASSLLGTGSYEQYF.

The chain has TRBV4-3 and TRBJ2-6; D uncertain. Deletions cut 4 bases from V and 0 bases from J, with 13 bases between. Looked up from germline, CDR1 is LGHNA and CDR2 is YSLEER. This CDR3 comprises 17 residues. Here the CDR3 reads CASSPDPYSSGANVLTF. CDR3 in DNA: TGCGCCAGCAGCCCAGATCCCTACTCCTCTGGGGCCAACGTCCTGACTTTC.

The chain has TRBV30 and TRBJ2-5; TRBD1 matches at 7 bases. J was trimmed by 5 bases and V by 1 base; bases with no gene match: 7. Germline V lookup: CDR1 GTSNPN, CDR2 SVGIG (reference sequence). This CDR3 has 14 amino acids. The CDR3 DNA follows: TGTGCCTGGAGTGCCCGAAGGGGGCAGGAGACCCAGTACTTC. This sequence encodes CAWSARRGQETQYF. Together with reference TRBV30 and TRBJ2-5, the CDR3 gives the full variable domain: SQTIHQWPATLVQPVGSPLSLECTVEGTSNPNLYWYRQAAGRGLQLLFYSVGIGQISSEVPQNLSASRPQDRQFILSSKKLLLSDSGFYLCAWSARRGQETQYFGPGTRLLVL.